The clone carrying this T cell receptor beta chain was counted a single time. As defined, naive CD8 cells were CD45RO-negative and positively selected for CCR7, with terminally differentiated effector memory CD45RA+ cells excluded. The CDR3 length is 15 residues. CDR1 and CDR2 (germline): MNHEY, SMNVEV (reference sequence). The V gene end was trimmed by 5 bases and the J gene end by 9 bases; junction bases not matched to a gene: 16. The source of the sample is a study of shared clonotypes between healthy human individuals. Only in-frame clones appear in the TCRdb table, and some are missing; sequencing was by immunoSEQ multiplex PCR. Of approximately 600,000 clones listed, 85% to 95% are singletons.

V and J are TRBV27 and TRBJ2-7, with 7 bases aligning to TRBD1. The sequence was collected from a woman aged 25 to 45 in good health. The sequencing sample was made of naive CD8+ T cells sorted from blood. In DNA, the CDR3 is TGTGCCAGCAGTCCCACCGGGACAGTATCCCTAGGGCAGTACTTC. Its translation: CASSPTGTVSLGQYF.